This T cell receptor beta chain was profiled in a study of T cell responses to AZD1222 COVID-19 vaccine. Regarding the study as a whole: Spike-specific TCRs gained breadth and depth after people received two AZD1222 doses. Just 6 or 7 people given AZD1222 tested seropositive at baseline. With dominance at 160-218 and 743-854, vaccine-associated CD4 TCRs spanned spike. Donor demographics were predominantly white British with a female majority; clonal diversity may be underestimated.

The CDR3 extends over 14 amino acids. V shed 3 bases and J shed 1 base, with 6 bases lying between them. Germline CDR1 LNHDA, CDR2 SQIVND (reference sequence). Remarks on this clone: Its antigen is still unknown.

Produced via immunoSEQ multiplex PCR; TCRdb's table is partial and in-frame only. The repertoire has about 140,000 clones, roughly 89% of them found once; the top ten carry more than 4.5%. The TCR comes from an adult in good health. This chain joins TRBV19 and TRBJ2-2; unclear D gene. Source: peripheral blood, taken on day 0 of AZD1222 vaccination. The CDR3 nucleotides read TGTGCCAGTAGTATTAACGAGAACACCGGGGAGCTGTTTTTT. It specifies CASSINENTGELFF. The full variable domain, in which reference TRBV19 and TRBJ2-2 provide the parts outside the CDR3, is DGGITQSPKYLFRKEGQNVTLSCEQNLNHDAMYWYRQDPGQGLRLIYYSQIVNDFQKGDIAEGYSVSREKKESFPLTVTSAQKNPTAFYLCASSINENTGELFFGEGSRLTVL.